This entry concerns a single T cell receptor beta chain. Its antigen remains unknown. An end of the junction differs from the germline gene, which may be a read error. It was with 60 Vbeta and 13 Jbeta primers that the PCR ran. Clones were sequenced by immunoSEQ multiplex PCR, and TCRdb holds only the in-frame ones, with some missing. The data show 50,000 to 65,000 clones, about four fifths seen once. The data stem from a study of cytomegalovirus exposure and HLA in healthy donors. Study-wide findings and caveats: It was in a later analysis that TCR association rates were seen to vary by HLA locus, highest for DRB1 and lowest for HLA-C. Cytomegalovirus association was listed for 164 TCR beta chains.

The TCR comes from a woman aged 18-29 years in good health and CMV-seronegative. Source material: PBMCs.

The CDR3 bases are TGTGCCAGCAGTTTGGCGCGCTCTGGGGCCAACGGCCTGACTTTC. It yields the protein CASSLARSGANGLTF. The rearrangement links TRBV27 to TRBJ2-6, with D tentatively TRBD1 (5 bases). CDR3 length: 15 amino acids. Germline V gene sequence: CDR1 MNHEY, CDR2 SMNVEV (reference sequence).